This TCR beta chain was documented in a study of T cell responses to AZD1222 COVID-19 vaccine. A single count supports this clone. What it binds is not known. Germline CDR1 and CDR2: MNHNS and SASEGT. CDR3 length: 13 amino acids. V was clipped by 5 bases and J by 10 bases, with 17 bases between them. Profiling relied on immunoSEQ multiplex PCR, and the TCRdb table lists in-frame clones only, not all of them. The sample yields more than 95,000 clones, about 90% seen once. Study-wide points: Baseline seropositivity characterized only six AZD1222 recipients. With dominance at 160-218 and 743-854, vaccine-associated CD4 TCRs spanned spike.

V and J are TRBV6-1 and TRBJ1-1, with no clear D. The TCR was taken from an adult in good health. Sequencing was performed on peripheral blood, taken on day 0 of AZD1222 vaccination. In DNA form, the CDR3 reads TGTGCCAGCAGTTCCCCCTCCACCGAAGTAGCTTTCTTT. This encodes CASSSPSTEVAFF.